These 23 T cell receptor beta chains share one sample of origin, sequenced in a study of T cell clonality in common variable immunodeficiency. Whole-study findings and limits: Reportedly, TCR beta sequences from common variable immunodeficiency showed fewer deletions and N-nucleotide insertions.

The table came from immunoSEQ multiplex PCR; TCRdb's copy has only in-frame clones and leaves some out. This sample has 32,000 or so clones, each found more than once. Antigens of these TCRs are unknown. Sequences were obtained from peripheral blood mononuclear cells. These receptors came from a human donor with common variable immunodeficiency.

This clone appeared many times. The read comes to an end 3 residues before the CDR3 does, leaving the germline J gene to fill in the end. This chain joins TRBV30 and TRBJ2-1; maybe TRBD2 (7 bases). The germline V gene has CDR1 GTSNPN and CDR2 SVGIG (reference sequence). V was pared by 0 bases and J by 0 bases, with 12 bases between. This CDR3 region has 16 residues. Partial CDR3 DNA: TGTGCCTGGAGTGTATCGGGGGGCGTCTCCTACAATGAG. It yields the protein CAWSVSGGVSYNE. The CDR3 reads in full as CAWSVSGGVSYNEQFF.

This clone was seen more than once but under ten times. Partial CDR3 DNA: TGTGCCAGCAGTGGATGGGGACTAGGGGACTATGGC. Translation gives CASSGWGLGDYG. The complete CDR3 protein is CASSGWGLGDYGYTF. V and J are TRBV2 and TRBJ1-2, with D perhaps matching TRBD1 (5 bases). The read ends 3 residues shy of where the CDR3 ends; the end is completed using the germline J gene. V shed 4 bases and J shed 3 bases, with 15 bases lying between them. CDR1 and CDR2 from the germline V gene are SNHLY and FYNNEI. The CDR3 runs 15 residues.

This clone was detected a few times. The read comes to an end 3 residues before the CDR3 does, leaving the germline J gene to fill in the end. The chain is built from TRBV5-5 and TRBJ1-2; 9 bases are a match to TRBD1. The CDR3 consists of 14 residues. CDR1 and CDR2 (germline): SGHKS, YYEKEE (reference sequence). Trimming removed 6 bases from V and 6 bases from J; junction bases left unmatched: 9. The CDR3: CASTQGDRANGYTF. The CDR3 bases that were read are TGTGCCAGCACCCAAGGGGACAGGGCCAATGGC.

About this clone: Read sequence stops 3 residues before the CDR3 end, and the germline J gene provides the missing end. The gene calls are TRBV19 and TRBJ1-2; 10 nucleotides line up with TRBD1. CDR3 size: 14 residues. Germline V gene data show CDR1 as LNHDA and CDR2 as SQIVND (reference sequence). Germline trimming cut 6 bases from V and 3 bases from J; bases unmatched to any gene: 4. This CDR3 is CASSRDRGYYGYTF. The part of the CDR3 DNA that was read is TGTGCCAGTAGCCGGGACAGGGGTTACTATGGC.

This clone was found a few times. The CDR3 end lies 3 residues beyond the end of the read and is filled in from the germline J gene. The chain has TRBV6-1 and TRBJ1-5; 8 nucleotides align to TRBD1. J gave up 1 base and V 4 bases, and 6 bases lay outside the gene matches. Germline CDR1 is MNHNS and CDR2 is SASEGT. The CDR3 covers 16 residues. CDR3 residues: CASSGTGTPSNQPQHF. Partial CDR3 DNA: TGTGCCAGCAGTGGGACAGGGACGCCCAGCAATCAGCCC.

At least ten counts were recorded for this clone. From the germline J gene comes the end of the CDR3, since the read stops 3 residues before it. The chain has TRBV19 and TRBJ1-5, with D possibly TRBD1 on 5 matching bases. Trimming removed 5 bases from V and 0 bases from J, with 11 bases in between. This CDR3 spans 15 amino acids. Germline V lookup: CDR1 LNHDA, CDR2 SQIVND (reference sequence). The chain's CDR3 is CASSASGDSNQPQHF. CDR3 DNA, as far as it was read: TGTGCCAGTAGTGCCTCGGGGGATAGCAATCAGCCC.

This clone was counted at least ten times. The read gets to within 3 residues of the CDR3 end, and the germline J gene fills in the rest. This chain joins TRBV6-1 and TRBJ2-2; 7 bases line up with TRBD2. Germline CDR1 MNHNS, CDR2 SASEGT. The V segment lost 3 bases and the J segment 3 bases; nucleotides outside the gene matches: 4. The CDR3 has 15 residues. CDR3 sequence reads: CASSDQRGDTGELFF. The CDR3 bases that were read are TGTGCCAGCAGTGATCAGCGGGGAGACACCGGGGAG.

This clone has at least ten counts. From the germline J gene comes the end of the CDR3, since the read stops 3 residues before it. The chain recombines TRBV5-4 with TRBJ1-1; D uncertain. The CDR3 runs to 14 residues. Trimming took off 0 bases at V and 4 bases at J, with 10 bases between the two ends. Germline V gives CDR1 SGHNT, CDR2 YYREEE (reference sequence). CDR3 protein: CASSLAGFSTEAFF. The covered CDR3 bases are TGTGCCAGCAGCTTGGCAGGTTTTAGCACTGAA.

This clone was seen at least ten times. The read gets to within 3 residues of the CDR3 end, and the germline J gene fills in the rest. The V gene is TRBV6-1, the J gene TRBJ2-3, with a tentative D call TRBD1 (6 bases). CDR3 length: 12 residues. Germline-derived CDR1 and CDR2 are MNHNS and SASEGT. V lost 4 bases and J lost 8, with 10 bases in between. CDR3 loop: CASSALGGTQYF. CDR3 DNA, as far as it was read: TGTGCCAGCAGTGCCCTAGGGGGTACG.

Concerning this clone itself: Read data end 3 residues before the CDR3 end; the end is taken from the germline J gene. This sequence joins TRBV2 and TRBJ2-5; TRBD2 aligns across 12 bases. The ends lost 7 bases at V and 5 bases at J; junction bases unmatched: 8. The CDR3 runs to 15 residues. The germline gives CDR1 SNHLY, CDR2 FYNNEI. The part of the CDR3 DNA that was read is TGTGCCAGCACCCAAGGGCTAGCGGGGGGGGAGACC. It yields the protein CASTQGLAGGET. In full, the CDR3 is CASTQGLAGGETQYF.

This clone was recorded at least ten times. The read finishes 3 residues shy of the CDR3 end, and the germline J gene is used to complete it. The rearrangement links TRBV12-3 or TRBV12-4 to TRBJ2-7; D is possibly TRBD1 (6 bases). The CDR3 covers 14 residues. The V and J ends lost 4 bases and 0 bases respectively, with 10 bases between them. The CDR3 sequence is CASSSNRVSYEQYF. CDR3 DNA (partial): TGTGCCAGCAGTTCAAACAGGGTCTCCTACGAG.

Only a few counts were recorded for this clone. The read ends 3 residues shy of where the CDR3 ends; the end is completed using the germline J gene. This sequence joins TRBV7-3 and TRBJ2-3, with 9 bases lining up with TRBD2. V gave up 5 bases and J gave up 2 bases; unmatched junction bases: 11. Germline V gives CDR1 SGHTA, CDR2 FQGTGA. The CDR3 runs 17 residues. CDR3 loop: CASSPELAGQNTDTQYF. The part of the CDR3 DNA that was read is TGTGCCAGCAGCCCCGAGCTAGCGGGGCAAAACACAGATACG.

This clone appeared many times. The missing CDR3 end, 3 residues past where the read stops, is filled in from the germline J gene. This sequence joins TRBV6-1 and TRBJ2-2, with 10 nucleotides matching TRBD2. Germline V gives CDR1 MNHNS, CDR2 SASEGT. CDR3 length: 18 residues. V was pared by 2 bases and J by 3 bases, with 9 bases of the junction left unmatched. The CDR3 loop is CASSEWRAGGIYTGELFF. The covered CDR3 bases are TGTGCCAGCAGTGAATGGAGAGCGGGGGGGATTTACACCGGGGAG.

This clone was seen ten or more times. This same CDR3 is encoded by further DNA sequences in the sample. The CDR3 DNA, read in part, is TGTGCCACCTTAGAGGGAGGGGCGGCTTCTGAA. It translates to CATLEGGAASE. The whole CDR3 protein is CATLEGGAASEAFF. V gene TRBV2 combines with J gene TRBJ1-1; possibly TRBD1 for D (5 bases). From the germline J gene comes the end of the CDR3, since the read stops 3 residues before it. This CDR3 is 14 amino acids long. The germline gives CDR1 SNHLY, CDR2 FYNNEI. V lost 10 bases to trimming and J lost 6 bases, with 21 bases between them. Full variable domain (outside the CDR3, taken from reference TRBV2 and TRBJ1-1): EPEVTQTPSHQVTQMGQEVILRCVPISNHLYFYWYRQILGQKVEFLVSFYNNEISEKSEIFDDQFSVERPDGSNFTLKIRSTKLEDSAMYFCATLEGGAASEAFFGQGTRLTVV.

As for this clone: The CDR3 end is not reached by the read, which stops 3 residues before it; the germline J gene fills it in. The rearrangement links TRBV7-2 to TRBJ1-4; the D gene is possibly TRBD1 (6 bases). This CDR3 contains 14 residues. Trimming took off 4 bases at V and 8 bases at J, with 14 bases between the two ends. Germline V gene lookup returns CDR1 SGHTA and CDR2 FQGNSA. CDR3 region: CASSSQGSSEKLFF. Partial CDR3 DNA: TGTGCCAGCAGCTCGCAGGGGAGTTCCGAAAAA.

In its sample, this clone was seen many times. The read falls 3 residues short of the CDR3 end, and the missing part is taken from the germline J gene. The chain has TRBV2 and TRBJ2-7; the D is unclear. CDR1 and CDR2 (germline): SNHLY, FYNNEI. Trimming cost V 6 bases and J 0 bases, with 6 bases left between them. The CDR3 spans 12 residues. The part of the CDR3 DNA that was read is TGTGCCAGCAGAACAGACTCCTACGAG. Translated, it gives CASRTDSYE. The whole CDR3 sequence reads CASRTDSYEQYF.

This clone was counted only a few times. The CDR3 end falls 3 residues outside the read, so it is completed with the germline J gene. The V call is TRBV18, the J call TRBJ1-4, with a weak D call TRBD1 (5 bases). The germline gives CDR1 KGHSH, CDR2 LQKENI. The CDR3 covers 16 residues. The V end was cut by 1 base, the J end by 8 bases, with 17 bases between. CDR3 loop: CASSPQASGGGEKLFF. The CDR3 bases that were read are TGTGCCAGCTCACCACAAGCATCCGGGGGTGGGGAAAAA.

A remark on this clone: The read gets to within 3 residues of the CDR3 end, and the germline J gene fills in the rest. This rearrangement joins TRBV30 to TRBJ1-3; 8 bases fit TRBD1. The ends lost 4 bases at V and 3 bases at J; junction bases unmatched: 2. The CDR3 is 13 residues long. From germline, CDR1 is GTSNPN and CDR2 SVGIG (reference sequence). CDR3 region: CAWNRGSGNTIYF. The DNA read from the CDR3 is TGTGCCTGGAACAGGGGGAGTGGAAACACC.

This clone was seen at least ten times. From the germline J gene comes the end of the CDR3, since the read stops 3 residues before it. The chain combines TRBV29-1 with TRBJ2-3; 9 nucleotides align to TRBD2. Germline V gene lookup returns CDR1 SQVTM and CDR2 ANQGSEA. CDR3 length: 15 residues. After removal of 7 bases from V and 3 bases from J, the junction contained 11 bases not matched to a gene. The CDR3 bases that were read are TGCAGCGCGTCGGGAGCGAGCGGGGGGACAGATACG. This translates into CSASGASGGTDT. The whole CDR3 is CSASGASGGTDTQYF.

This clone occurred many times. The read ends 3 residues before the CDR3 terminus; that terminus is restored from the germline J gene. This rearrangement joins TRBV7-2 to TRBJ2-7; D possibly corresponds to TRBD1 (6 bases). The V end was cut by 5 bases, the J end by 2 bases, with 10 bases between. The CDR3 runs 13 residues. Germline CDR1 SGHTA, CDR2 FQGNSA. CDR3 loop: CASSHGQTYEQYF. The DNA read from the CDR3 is TGTGCCAGCAGCCACGGACAGACCTACGAG.

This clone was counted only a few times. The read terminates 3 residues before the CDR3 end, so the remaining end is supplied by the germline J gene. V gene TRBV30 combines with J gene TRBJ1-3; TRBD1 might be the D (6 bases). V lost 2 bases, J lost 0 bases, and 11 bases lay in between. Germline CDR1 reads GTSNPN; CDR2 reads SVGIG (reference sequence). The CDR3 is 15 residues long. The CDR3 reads CAWSRGAASGNTIYF. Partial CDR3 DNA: TGTGCCTGGAGTCGGGGGGCCGCCTCTGGAAACACC.

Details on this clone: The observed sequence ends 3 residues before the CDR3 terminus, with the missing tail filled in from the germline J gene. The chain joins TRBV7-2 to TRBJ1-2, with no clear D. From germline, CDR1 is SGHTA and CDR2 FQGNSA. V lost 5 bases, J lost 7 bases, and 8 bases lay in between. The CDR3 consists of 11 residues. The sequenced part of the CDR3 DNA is TGTGCCAGCAGCCCGGAGGGTGGC. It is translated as CASSPEGG. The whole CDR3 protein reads CASSPEGGYTF. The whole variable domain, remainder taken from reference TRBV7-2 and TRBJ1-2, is GAGVSQSPSNKVTEKGKDVELRCDPISGHTALYWYRQSLGQGLEFLIYFQGNSAPDKSGLPSDRFSAERTGGSVSTLTIQRTQQEDSAVYLCASSPEGGYTFGSGTRLTVV.

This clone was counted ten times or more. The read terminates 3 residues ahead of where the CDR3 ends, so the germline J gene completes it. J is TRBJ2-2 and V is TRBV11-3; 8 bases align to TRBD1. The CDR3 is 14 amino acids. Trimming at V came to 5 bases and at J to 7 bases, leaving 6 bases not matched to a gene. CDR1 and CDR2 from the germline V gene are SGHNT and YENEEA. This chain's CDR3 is CASSRQGLNGELFF. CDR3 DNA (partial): TGTGCCAGCAGCAGACAGGGGTTGAACGGGGAG.